This T cell receptor beta chain appears in the sequencing data of a study of blood T cell repertoires in COVID-19. For the study at large: Acute and convalescent COVID-19 samples came from the United States, Italy and Spain. T cells, B-cell-depleted T cells, or PBMCs supplied cDNA or gDNA.

Original processing methods: Estimated nucleated cell counts came from reference gene primer amplification. The repertoire was sequenced with immunoSEQ multiplex PCR; TCRdb's copy has only in-frame clones and lacks some. V and J calls and clone size come straight from that table; D and trimming were deduced from the DNA. The sample gives about 120,000 clones, over 60% of which show up once; 5% to 8% is in the top ten. This CDR3 has 14 amino acids. Germline CDR1 reads SGHAT; CDR2 reads FQNNGV. V lost 5 bases, J lost 5 bases, and 6 bases stayed unmatched. V is TRBV11-2 and J is TRBJ1-3; TRBD1 agrees at 7 bases. The sample comprised peripheral blood. The clonotype comes from a man in his 70s with acute or convalescent COVID-19. This CDR3 reads CASSTGTVRNTIYF. DNA of the CDR3: TGTGCCAGCAGCACAGGGACAGTGCGAAACACCATATATTTT.